Listed below are T cell receptor beta chains from one sample, sequenced in a study of blood T cell repertoires in COVID-19. Data came from immunoSEQ multiplex PCR; TCRdb stores just in-frame clones and leaves some out. The sample has about 200,000 clones; around 80% are singletons. Sequencing was carried out using peripheral blood. These receptors were obtained from a human donor in a cohort sampled during active COVID-19. The conserved cysteine and the conserved F or W are not part of the CDR3 here. The order of the fields is D gene, V gene, CDR3 protein. The D gene is left open where the match is weak.

>TRBD1|TRBV19
ASRDRVSGNTIY
>-|TRBV2
ASSTTVQF
>TRBD1|TRBV18
ASSPDRGTQPQH
>-|TRBV19
ASSMLRETQY
>TRBD2|TRBV27
ASSSRTSGIDNEQF
>-|TRBV30
AWTPQVPGQNTGELF
>TRBD1|TRBV2
ASTRRQGAYEQY
>TRBD1|TRBV11-2
ASSLVVGTGVVQETQY
>TRBD1|TRBV7-9
ASSLTQDRAEQF
>-|TRBV7-6
ASSPRRTTADTQY
>-|TRBV5-4
ASSQRGEKLF